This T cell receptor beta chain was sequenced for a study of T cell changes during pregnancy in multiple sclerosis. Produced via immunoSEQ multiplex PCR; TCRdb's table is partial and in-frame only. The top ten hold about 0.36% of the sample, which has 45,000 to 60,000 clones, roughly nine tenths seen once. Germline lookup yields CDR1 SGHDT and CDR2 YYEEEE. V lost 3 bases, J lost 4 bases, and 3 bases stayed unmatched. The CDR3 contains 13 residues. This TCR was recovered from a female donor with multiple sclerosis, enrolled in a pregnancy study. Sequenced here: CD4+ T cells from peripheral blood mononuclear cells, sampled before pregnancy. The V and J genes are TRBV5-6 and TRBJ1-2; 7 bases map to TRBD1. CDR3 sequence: CASSWGQSYGYTF. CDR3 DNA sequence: TGTGCCAGCAGCTGGGGACAGTCCTATGGCTACACCTTC.